A single sample gave rise to the 30 T cell receptor beta chains below, sequenced in a study of T cell responses to AZD1222 COVID-19 vaccine. The assay was immunoSEQ multiplex PCR, and TCRdb's table has in-frame clones only and misses some. The sample includes around 130,000 clones, about 93% of them seen just once. The sequencing used peripheral blood, collected on day 0 of AZD1222 vaccination. The receptors were gathered from an adult in good health.

This chain joins TRBV6-5 and TRBJ2-7; D is unclear. Germline V lookup: CDR1 MNHEY, CDR2 SVGAGI. Trimming removed 0 bases from V and 9 bases from J, with 15 bases in between. The CDR3 extends over 14 amino acids. This chain's CDR3 is CASSYSISGFPQYF. In nucleotides, the CDR3 is TGTGCCAGCAGTTACTCGATTTCGGGCTTCCCGCAGTACTTC.

This sequence joins TRBV7-6 and TRBJ2-7; tentatively, D is TRBD1 or TRBD2 (5 bases each). Looked up from germline, CDR1 is SGHVS and CDR2 is FNYEAQ. CDR3 size: 16 residues. V was clipped by 5 bases and J by 6 bases, with 23 bases between them. The CDR3 here is CASSLLSGTQTSEQYF. CDR3 DNA: TGTGCCAGCAGCCTTCTTTCCGGGACCCAGACGAGCGAGCAGTACTTC.

The sample holds one count of this clone. The rearrangement joins TRBV27 to TRBJ1-5; tentatively, D is TRBD1 (5 bases). CDR3 length: 15 amino acids. Germline-derived CDR1 and CDR2 are MNHEY and SMNVEV (reference sequence). Trimming pared 3 bases from V and 7 bases from J, leaving 16 bases between. The CDR3 bases are TGTGCCAGCAGTTTCATCGGGGCCCGGAACCAGCCCCAGCATTTT. This sequence encodes CASSFIGARNQPQHF.

The chain uses TRBV6-5 and TRBJ1-2; 7 nucleotides match TRBD1. The trim removed 8 bases at V and 8 bases at J, leaving 14 bases unmatched. CDR3 length: 14 amino acids. Germline lookup yields CDR1 MNHEY and CDR2 SVGAGI. CDR3 DNA: TGTGCCAGCTCACGGACAGGACCAGTCGAGGGCTACACCTTC. Its protein product is CASSRTGPVEGYTF.

The gene calls are TRBV3-1 (or the pseudogene TRBV3-2) and TRBJ2-1; a weak D match, TRBD2 (6 bases). V shed 4 bases and J shed 2 bases, with 18 bases lying between them. CDR3 length: 17 amino acids. Germline CDR1 LGHDT, CDR2 YNNKEL (reference sequence). CDR3 bases: TGTGCCAGCAGCCTCTCAACCCCCGGGACTGCCTACAATGAGCAGTTCTTC. It is translated as CASSLSTPGTAYNEQFF.

This clone has a handful of counts. This chain uses TRBV6-6 with TRBJ2-2; D is ambiguous. The germline gives CDR1 MNHNY, CDR2 SVGAGI (reference sequence). V was clipped by 5 bases and J by 0 bases, with 16 bases between them. The CDR3 length is 17 residues. CDR3 nucleotides: TGTGCCAGCAGTCTGGACGGCTCCTACGCGAACACCGGGGAGCTGTTTTTT. It is translated as CASSLDGSYANTGELFF.

V usage is TRBV30 and J usage is TRBJ1-2; D may be TRBD1 (6 bases). The CDR3 has 14 amino acids. Germline V gene lookup returns CDR1 GTSNPN and CDR2 SVGIG (reference sequence). V was shortened by 0 bases and J by 8 bases, with 16 bases between the two germline ends. The CDR3, as DNA: TGTGCCTGGAGTGTAGGTGGGGGGGCGGAGGGCTACACCTTC. Amino acids: CAWSVGGGAEGYTF.

The chain recombines TRBV27 with TRBJ1-1; TRBD1 aligns across 8 bases. The CDR3 has 14 residues. The V segment lost 4 bases and the J segment 4 bases; nucleotides outside the gene matches: 5. CDR1 is MNHEY and CDR2 is SMNVEV in the germline V gene (reference sequence). The chain's CDR3 is CASSSMTGVTEAFF. CDR3 DNA sequence: TGTGCCAGCAGTTCGATGACAGGGGTCACTGAAGCTTTCTTT.

This clone is a singleton in its sample. The chain is built from TRBV29-1 and TRBJ1-1; D is possibly TRBD1 (6 bases). The CDR3 extends over 14 amino acids. Germline V lookup: CDR1 SQVTM, CDR2 ANQGSEA. Trimming removed 1 base from V and 6 bases from J, with 15 bases in between. The CDR3 region is CSVEARGGLAEAFF. CDR3 nucleotide sequence: TGCAGCGTTGAAGCCCGAGGGGGGCTTGCTGAAGCTTTCTTT.

The chain is built from TRBV30 and TRBJ1-6; 10 nucleotides match TRBD1. Trimming at V came to 3 bases and at J to 8 bases, leaving 4 bases not matched to a gene. The CDR3 consists of 14 residues. Germline CDR1 GTSNPN, CDR2 SVGIG (reference sequence). CDR3 residues: CAWSGQGVYSPLHF. The CDR3 DNA reads TGTGCCTGGAGCGGACAGGGGGTTTATTCACCCCTCCACTTT.

The rearrangement uses TRBV3-1 (or the pseudogene TRBV3-2) and TRBJ2-7; TRBD2 matches 10 bases. The junction had 5 bases not matched to a gene; V was cut back by 4 bases and J by 2 bases. This CDR3 spans 15 amino acids. Per germline, CDR1 LGHDT and CDR2 YNNKEL (reference sequence). The CDR3 bases are TGTGCCAGCAGCCCTAGCGGGGGTGCAACCTACGAGCAGTACTTC. It codes for CASSPSGGATYEQYF.

This chain joins TRBV1 and TRBJ2-7. TRBV1 represents a pseudogene. The CDR3 has 20 amino acids. CDR3 protein: CTSSQDRPDTGPLSSYEQYF. Written as DNA, the CDR3 is TGCACCAGCAGCCAAGATCGTCCAGACACGGGGCCCCTGAGCTCCTACGAGCAGTACTTC.

On this clone itself: Other DNA sequences in the sample encode the same CDR3. In DNA, the CDR3 is TGTGCCAGCAGCCCTGGGGGCTACAATGAGCAGTTCTTC. Amino acids: CASSPGGYNEQFF. The genes are TRBV7-3 and TRBJ2-1; D possibly matches TRBD1 or TRBD2 (5 bases each). Germline lookup yields CDR1 SGHTA and CDR2 FQGTGA. With 5 bases removed from V and 3 bases from J, the gap between germline ends came to 8 bases. The CDR3 covers 13 residues.

In DNA, the CDR3 is TGCAGCGTTGACCTCGACAGGAGCCATCAGCCCCAGCATTTT. Protein sequence: CSVDLDRSHQPQHF. The genes are TRBV29-1 and TRBJ1-5, with a weak D call TRBD1 (6 bases). This CDR3 contains 14 residues. V was cut by 3 bases and J by 5 bases, with 14 bases left in between. Germline assignment: CDR1 SQVTM and CDR2 ANQGSEA.

V and J are TRBV7-2 and TRBJ2-1; the D is unclear. Germline values: CDR1 SGHTA, CDR2 FQGNSA. V lost 2 bases and J lost 2, with 16 bases in between. The CDR3 spans 17 residues. The CDR3 bases are TGTGCCAGCAGCTTAATTCGTGGGGTGACAACCTACAATGAGCAGTTCTTC. Its protein is CASSLIRGVTTYNEQFF. Variable domain in full (rest from reference TRBV7-2 and TRBJ2-1): GAGVSQSPSNKVTEKGKDVELRCDPISGHTALYWYRQSLGQGLEFLIYFQGNSAPDKSGLPSDRFSAERTGGSVSTLTIQRTQQEDSAVYLCASSLIRGVTTYNEQFFGPGTRLTVL.

The chain combines TRBV2 with TRBJ2-3, with D uncertain. Germline V gene data show CDR1 as SNHLY and CDR2 as FYNNEI. V lost 2 bases and J 3 bases, leaving 12 bases between the germline ends. The CDR3 length is 15 residues. CDR3 coding DNA: TGTGCCAGCAGTGAATGGATTAGCCGGACAGATACGCAGTATTTT. Its translation: CASSEWISRTDTQYF.

This chain connects TRBV23-1 to TRBJ1-3; possible D gene TRBD1, 5 bases. TRBV23-1 is identified as an open reading frame with a role that is uncertain. The CDR3 runs to 18 residues. The V gene lost 0 bases and the J gene lost 0 bases, with 15 bases spanning the gap. The CDR3 bases are TGCGCCAGCAGTCAATCTATCAAGATGGGGACCTCTGGAAACACCATATATTTT. It is translated as CASSQSIKMGTSGNTIYF.

The V gene is TRBV1, the J gene TRBJ2-7; TRBD2, the table's D call, was not compared with the DNA. TRBV1 is designated a pseudogene. This CDR3 is built from 16 residues. The CDR3 region is CTSTDFTSGAWYEQYF. The CDR3 nucleotides read TGCACCAGCACCGACTTTACTAGCGGGGCCTGGTACGAGCAGTACTTC.

The chain carries TRBV7-3 and TRBJ2-3; tentatively, D is TRBD2 (7 bases). Germline V CDR1 and CDR2: SGHTA, FQGTGA. This CDR3 is 14 amino acids long. The ends were cut back, 3 bases at V and 3 bases at J, with 10 bases in the middle. CDR3 in amino acids: CASSFRGGTDTQYF. The DNA for the CDR3 is TGTGCCAGCAGCTTTAGGGGGGGTACAGATACGCAGTATTTT.

The chain recombines TRBV5-4 with TRBJ2-3; 12 nucleotides agree with TRBD2. V lost 4 bases, J lost 8 bases, and 14 bases stayed unmatched. The CDR3 is 17 residues long. CDR1 and CDR2 from the germline V gene are SGHNT and YYREEE (reference sequence). The CDR3 reads CASSASHLAGGPGTQYF. The CDR3 DNA reads TGTGCCAGCAGCGCCTCCCACCTAGCGGGAGGGCCCGGTACGCAGTATTTT.

This chain links TRBV4-2 with TRBJ1-2; TRBD1 might be the D (6 bases). Germline V CDR1 and CDR2: LGHNA, YNFKEQ. Trimming stripped 2 bases from V and 0 bases from J, with 13 bases between. The CDR3 loop spans 16 amino acids. Here the CDR3 DNA reads TGTGCCAGCAGCCAACCGGACAGAATTACTAACTATGGCTACACCTTC. Residues: CASSQPDRITNYGYTF.

This clone occurred a few times. The gene calls are TRBV9 and TRBJ1-2; D not certain. V was pared by 2 bases and J by 7 bases, with 24 bases between. Germline-derived CDR1 and CDR2 are SGDLS and YYNGEE. This CDR3 spans 17 amino acids. The CDR3 reads CASSVDTRIGISGGYTF. The CDR3 DNA reads as TGTGCCAGCAGCGTCGACACGCGAATAGGGATTTCAGGTGGCTACACCTTC.

The chain combines TRBV7-9 with TRBJ2-7, with D tentatively TRBD2 (6 bases). The CDR3 has 13 residues. Per the germline V gene, CDR1 is SEHNR and CDR2 is FQNEAQ (reference sequence). Trimming stripped 6 bases from V and 4 bases from J, with 13 bases between. The CDR3 nucleotides are TGTGCCAGCAGTCCGCGGGGAGGATACGAGCAGTACTTC. The encoded protein is CASSPRGGYEQYF.

J is TRBJ1-5 and V is TRBV27, with 7 bases aligning to TRBD1. This CDR3 is 14 amino acids long. The junction had 7 bases not matched to a gene; V was cut back by 6 bases and J by 5 bases. Germline-derived CDR1 and CDR2 are MNHEY and SMNVEV (reference sequence). The CDR3 nucleotides read TGTGCCAGCAGGGTCGGGACAGAGGATCAGCCCCAGCATTTT. Its protein product is CASRVGTEDQPQHF.

V and J are TRBV7-9 and TRBJ2-3, with 13 bases matching TRBD2. The germline V gene encodes CDR1 SEHNR and CDR2 FQNEAQ (reference sequence). This CDR3 spans 17 amino acids. Trimming took 5 bases from V and 6 from J; bases not matched to a gene: 11. CDR3 sequence (DNA): TGTGCCAGCAGCCTGATAGGACTAGCGGGAGCCTTTGATACGCAGTATTTT. It codes for CASSLIGLAGAFDTQYF.

The rearrangement links TRBV5-1 to TRBJ2-5; TRBD2 matches 12 bases. The germline CDR1 and CDR2 sequences are SGHRS and YFSETQ. V shed 0 bases and J 4 bases; nucleotides not matched to a gene: 7. The CDR3 consists of 17 residues. The CDR3 region is CASSLVSATSGRETQYF. CDR3 sequence (DNA): TGCGCCAGCAGCTTGGTGTCAGCGACTAGCGGGAGAGAGACCCAGTACTTC.

This sequence joins TRBV7-2 and TRBJ2-2, with 7 bases that match TRBD2. The V segment lost 5 bases and the J segment 1 base; nucleotides outside the gene matches: 10. CDR1 SGHTA and CDR2 FQGNSA come from the germline V gene. The length of the CDR3 is 17 residues. CDR3 coding DNA: TGTGCCAGCAGCCCGCTTTGGACTAGACAGAACACCGGGGAGCTGTTTTTT. Its translation: CASSPLWTRQNTGELFF.

This clone occurred a few times. J is TRBJ2-2 and V is TRBV30; 9 nucleotides line up with TRBD2. The CDR3 spans 16 residues. V shed 2 bases, J shed 6 bases, and the junction held 10 bases outside the gene matches. In germline, CDR1 is GTSNPN, CDR2 SVGIG (reference sequence). Written as DNA, the CDR3 is TGTGCCTGGAGTATCAATAGCGGGGGTAGGGCCGGGGAGCTGTTTTTT. Translating gives CAWSINSGGRAGELFF.

The CDR3 loop reads CASSALGAGWRDTQYF. The CDR3 DNA is TGTGCCAGCAGTGCCCTGGGAGCGGGGTGGAGGGATACGCAGTATTTT. The V call is TRBV9, the J call TRBJ2-3, with TRBD2 identical over 7 bases. Germline V gene data show CDR1 as SGDLS and CDR2 as YYNGEE. After removal of 5 bases from V and 6 bases from J, the junction contained 15 bases not matched to a gene. The CDR3 runs 16 residues.

J is TRBJ1-2 and V is TRBV7-9, with D possibly matching TRBD1 (6 bases). V was cut by 4 bases and J by 6 bases, with 12 bases left in between. The CDR3 spans 13 residues. The germline V gene has CDR1 SEHNR and CDR2 FQNEAQ (reference sequence). CDR3 residues: CASSSQGTHGYTF. The CDR3 coding sequence is TGTGCCAGCAGCTCACAGGGAACTCATGGCTACACCTTC.